Below, 23 T cell receptor beta chains from the same sample are listed, as sequenced in a study of CD4 T cells in relation to SARS-CoV-2 and coronaviruses. Before the COVID-19 pandemic, during about 2011-2019, CD4+ T cells were taken from unexposed donors. The cells were cultured for under twelve days before CD4+ T cells were isolated. TCRdb's copy holds only in-frame clones and misses some; the assay was immunoSEQ multiplex PCR. The table includes around 16,000 clones, around 73% detected once. What these receptors recognize is not known. The specimen was CD4+ T cells from PBMCs, cultured in vitro. These receptors were taken from a human donor in good health.

V is TRBV7-9 and J is TRBJ2-1, with unresolved D. The CDR3 is made up of 11 amino acids. The V gene lost 8 bases and the J gene lost 5 bases, with 7 bases spanning the gap. Germline-derived CDR1 and CDR2 are SEHNR and FQNEAQ (reference sequence). The CDR3 reads CASAGDNEQFF. The DNA for the CDR3 is TGTGCCAGCGCTGGGGACAATGAGCAGTTCTTC. The full variable domain, rest sourced from reference TRBV7-9 and TRBJ2-1, is DTGVSQNPRHKITKRGQNVTFRCDPISEHNRLYWYRQTLGQGPEFLTYFQNEAQLEKSRLLSDRFSAERPKGSFSTLEIQRTEQGDSAMYLCASAGDNEQFFGPGTRLTVL.

This clone is a singleton in its sample. This rearrangement joins TRBV18 to TRBJ2-5; D tentatively fits TRBD1 or TRBD2 (5 bases each). The CDR3 totals 14 residues. Germline CDR1 reads KGHSH; CDR2 reads LQKENI. With 3 bases removed from V and 3 bases from J, the gap between germline ends came to 11 bases. CDR3 in DNA: TGTGCCAGCTCACCGGGACGGCCCGAAGAGACCCAGTACTTC. Translation: CASSPGRPEETQYF.

This clone is judged medium-sized. V is TRBV20-1 and J is TRBJ2-7; D gene uncertain. CDR1 and CDR2 from the germline V gene are DFQATT and SNEGSKA (reference sequence). Deletions cut 3 bases from V and 1 base from J, with 7 bases between. This CDR3 has 12 amino acids. CDR3: CSASAASYEQYF. The CDR3 bases are TGCAGTGCTAGTGCAGCTTCCTACGAGCAGTACTTC.

The chain joins TRBV5-4 to TRBJ1-6; no clear D gene. V shed 3 bases and J shed 14 bases, with 15 bases lying between them. Germline assignment: CDR1 SGHNT and CDR2 YYREEE (reference sequence). The CDR3 loop spans 13 amino acids. The CDR3 protein is CASSSPSPNSLHF. CDR3 in DNA: TGTGCCAGCAGCTCCCCATCACCGAACTCCCTCCACTTT. Together with reference TRBV5-4 and TRBJ1-6, the CDR3 gives the full variable domain: ETGVTQSPTHLIKTRGQQVTLRCSSQSGHNTVSWYQQALGQGPQFIFQYYREEENGRGNFPPRFSGLQFPNYSSELNVNALELDDSALYLCASSSPSPNSLHFGNGTRLTVT.

V is TRBV11-3 and J is TRBJ2-2, with TRBD2 identical over 8 bases. J gave up 0 bases and V 3 bases, and 6 bases lay outside the gene matches. Looked up from germline, CDR1 is SGHNT and CDR2 is YENEEA. This CDR3 has 17 residues. CDR3 nucleotides: TGTGCCAGCAGCTTTACTAGCGGCCTAACGAACACCGGGGAGCTGTTTTTT. Translating gives CASSFTSGLTNTGELFF.

The chain employs TRBV5-1 and TRBJ1-1; tentative D call: TRBD1 (6 bases). Between the trimmed V and J ends, which lost 3 bases and 8 bases, there was a span of 11 bases. The germline gives CDR1 SGHRS, CDR2 YFSETQ. This CDR3 spans 12 amino acids. CDR3 nucleotide sequence: TGCGCCAGCAGCTCCACAGGGACCGAAGCTTTCTTT. The encoded protein is CASSSTGTEAFF.

This clone appeared a single time. V and J are TRBV30 and TRBJ1-6; TRBD1 matches at 7 bases. The CDR3 is 14 residues long. Germline loops: CDR1 GTSNPN, CDR2 SVGIG (reference sequence). The V and J ends lost 0 bases and 10 bases, in that order; junction bases with no gene match: 6. The CDR3 spells CAWSVAGGRSPLHF. Here the CDR3 DNA reads TGTGCCTGGAGTGTGGCAGGGGGAAGATCACCCCTCCACTTT.

The V and J genes are TRBV28 and TRBJ1-5; 9 nucleotides agree with TRBD1. Unmatched junction bases numbered 7, after V lost 3 bases and J lost 7 bases. This CDR3 has 15 amino acids. The germline CDR1 and CDR2 sequences are MDHEN and SYDVKM. Here the CDR3 DNA reads TGTGCCAGCAGTTTTCAACAGGGGGCAGGGCAGCCCCAGCATTTT. Translation gives CASSFQQGAGQPQHF.

The V and J genes are TRBV21-1 and TRBJ2-1; no DNA check was done on the table's D call, TRBD2. TRBV21-1 is a known pseudogene. The CDR3 consists of 16 residues. CDR3 residues: CASSMVPGWGVSEQFF. CDR3 bases: TGTGCCAGCAGCATGGTACCCGGGTGGGGGGTCTCTGAGCAGTTCTTC.

The J gene is TRBJ2-2, the V gene TRBV5-1, with D maybe TRBD1 (5 bases). Germline assignment: CDR1 SGHRS and CDR2 YFSETQ. V was trimmed by 4 bases and J by 6 bases, leaving 10 bases between them. The CDR3 extends over 13 amino acids. The CDR3: CASSLRVPGELFF. The CDR3 DNA sequence: TGCGCCAGCAGCCTCAGGGTGCCCGGGGAGCTGTTTTTT.

The CDR3 DNA follows: TGTGCCAGTAGTACCCAAGGGTTAGCGGGAGGGTACAATGAGCAGTTCTTC. Translation: CASSTQGLAGGYNEQFF. The rearrangement joins TRBV19 to TRBJ2-1, with 11 bases lining up with TRBD2. CDR1 LNHDA and CDR2 SQIVND come from the germline V gene (reference sequence). V lost 4 bases and J lost 4; bases outside the gene matches: 9. The CDR3 covers 17 residues.

The chain has TRBV27 and TRBJ2-7; no reliable D call. Trimming removed 0 bases at V and 0 bases at J, with 6 bases between. Germline V gene sequence: CDR1 MNHEY, CDR2 SMNVEV (reference sequence). The CDR3 contains 14 residues. The CDR3 DNA is TGTGCCAGCAGTTTATCTGGGTTCTCCTACGAGCAGTACTTC. Amino acids: CASSLSGFSYEQYF.

The chain links TRBV12-5 to TRBJ2-7; a possible D gene is TRBD1 (6 bases). CDR1 is LGHNT, CDR2 FRNRAP, per germline. The CDR3 loop spans 16 amino acids. Trimming left V 6 bases short and J 2 bases short, with 20 bases between. The CDR3 loop reads CASGPLNDRPTYEQYF. The CDR3 region has the DNA TGTGCTAGTGGACCACTCAATGACAGGCCGACCTACGAGCAGTACTTC.

The rearrangement links TRBV20-1 to TRBJ2-5; no firm D call. Germline CDR1 reads DFQATT; CDR2 reads SNEGSKA (reference sequence). The CDR3 is 12 residues long. V lost 3 bases to trimming and J lost 3 bases, with 8 bases between them. CDR3 in DNA: TGCAGTGCTAGTTTTGCGAAAGAGACCCAGTACTTC. This gives the protein CSASFAKETQYF.

The rearrangement links TRBV9 to TRBJ2-5, with D perhaps matching TRBD1 (5 bases). V dropped 2 bases and J dropped 3 bases, with 8 bases sitting between them. The germline gives CDR1 SGDLS, CDR2 YYNGEE. The CDR3 is 13 residues long. CDR3 bases: TGTGCCAGCAGCGTCATAGGGGAAGAGACCCAGTACTTC. Translated, it gives CASSVIGEETQYF.

In this sample, this clone turned up a few times. The CDR3 region is CASSFSGDFYGYTF. CDR3 DNA sequence: TGTGCCAGCAGTTTTTCAGGGGATTTCTATGGCTACACCTTC. The chain joins TRBV27 to TRBJ1-2, with a weak D call TRBD1 (6 bases). V lost 3 bases to trimming and J lost 4 bases, with 12 bases between them. The CDR3 totals 14 residues. The germline V gene has CDR1 MNHEY and CDR2 SMNVEV (reference sequence).

The chain combines TRBV20-1 with TRBJ1-1, with D hard to call. This CDR3 is 13 amino acids long. Germline V gives CDR1 DFQATT, CDR2 SNEGSKA (reference sequence). Trimming removed 3 bases at V and 3 bases at J, with 11 bases between. The CDR3 nucleotides read TGCAGTGCTAGTAACCCGGGGTACACTGAAGCTTTCTTT. Protein sequence: CSASNPGYTEAFF.

This rearrangement joins TRBV19 to TRBJ2-7; 7 bases agree with TRBD1. The V segment lost 5 bases and the J segment 6 bases; nucleotides outside the gene matches: 7. CDR1 is LNHDA, CDR2 SQIVND, per germline (reference sequence). The CDR3 has 13 residues. In DNA form, the CDR3 reads TGTGCCAGTAGTGACAGGGAAGAGGGCGAGCAGTACTTC. Translation gives CASSDREEGEQYF.

The genes are TRBV18 and TRBJ2-6, with 7 bases fitting TRBD1. Germline CDR1 reads KGHSH; CDR2 reads LQKENI. The CDR3 runs 17 residues. J lost 1 base, V lost 6 bases, and 9 bases had no gene match. CDR3 region: CASSPRQGFSGANVLTF. CDR3 DNA: TGTGCCAGCTCTCCTCGACAGGGTTTTTCTGGGGCCAACGTCCTGACTTTC.

This clone turned up a few times. CDR3 residues: CASSMGLSGGGDTQYF. CDR3 DNA sequence: TGCGCCAGCAGCATGGGACTTTCCGGGGGGGGAGATACGCAGTATTTT. The chain couples TRBV5-1 to TRBJ2-3, with 8 bases lining up with TRBD2. The trim removed 4 bases at V and 5 bases at J, leaving 12 bases unmatched. Germline CDR1 SGHRS, CDR2 YFSETQ. This CDR3 is built from 16 residues.

The gene calls are TRBV24-1 and TRBJ1-6; 10 bases are shared with TRBD1. The CDR3 totals 16 residues. The germline V gene encodes CDR1 KGHDR and CDR2 SFDVKD. Trimming took 4 bases from V and 7 from J; bases not matched to a gene: 6. The CDR3 nucleotides are TGTGCCACCAGTGAGGGGGGACAGGGGTGGAATTCACCCCTCCACTTT. Translation: CATSEGGQGWNSPLHF.

The chain's CDR3 is CASTHRQGGELFF. The CDR3 region has the DNA TGTGCCAGCACCCACCGACAGGGCGGGGAGCTGTTTTTT. The V call is TRBV7-9, the J call TRBJ2-2; 7 bases match TRBD1. The trim removed 7 bases at V and 7 bases at J, leaving 6 bases unmatched. Germline V lookup: CDR1 SEHNR, CDR2 FQNEAQ (reference sequence). The CDR3 loop spans 13 amino acids.

The V and J genes are TRBV28 and TRBJ1-2; no firm D call. V was trimmed by 3 bases and J by 0 bases, leaving 5 bases between them. Germline assignment: CDR1 MDHEN and CDR2 SYDVKM. This CDR3 is 13 amino acids long. The CDR3 nucleotides read TGTGCCAGCAGTTTCCGAGCTAACTATGGCTACACCTTC. It translates to CASSFRANYGYTF.